The 18 T cell receptor beta chains in this list originate from one sample, sequenced in a study of blood T cell repertoires in COVID-19. Sequencing was performed with immunoSEQ multiplex PCR; in TCRdb, only in-frame clones are kept and a portion is missing. The sample holds hundreds of thousands of clones, about 85% seen once. The specimen sequenced was peripheral blood. The receptors come from a young woman with acute or convalescent COVID-19.

The V gene is TRBV9, the J gene TRBJ2-1, with a tentative D call TRBD1 (6 bases). The length of the CDR3 is 15 residues. Per germline, CDR1 SGDLS and CDR2 YYNGEE. The ends were cut back, 0 bases at V and 7 bases at J, with 14 bases in the middle. CDR3 DNA sequence: TGTGCCAGCAGCGTAGGTGACAGGTCTACGAATGAGCAGTTCTTC. Translated, it gives CASSVGDRSTNEQFF.

This chain joins TRBV10-1 and TRBJ1-5, with TRBD1 matching 11 bases. V lost 4 bases to trimming and J lost 1 base; unmatched junction nucleotides: 3. Germline V gene data show CDR1 as WNHNN and CDR2 as SYGVQD (reference sequence). The CDR3 runs 16 residues. Here the CDR3 DNA reads TGCGCCAGCAGTGGGGGACAGGGGGGCAGCAATCAGCCCCAGCATTTT. It encodes CASSGGQGGSNQPQHF.

J is TRBJ1-4 and V is TRBV5-1; the match to TRBD1 covers 8 bases. Germline V gene lookup returns CDR1 SGHRS and CDR2 YFSETQ. This CDR3 comprises 15 residues. V was clipped by 0 bases and J by 7 bases; unmatched bases: 5. CDR3 DNA sequence: TGCGCCAGCAGCTTGGGTCAGGGGGCGCTTGAAAAACTGTTTTTT. Translation: CASSLGQGALEKLFF. Filled out from reference TRBV5-1 and TRBJ1-4, the complete variable domain reads KAGVTQTPRYLIKTRGQQVTLSCSPISGHRSVSWYQQTPGQGLQFLFEYFSETQRNKGNFPGRFSGRQFSNSRSEMNVSTLELGDSALYLCASSLGQGALEKLFFGSGTQLSVL.

The chain carries TRBV5-1 and TRBJ1-5; D is unresolved. The germline CDR1 and CDR2 sequences are SGHRS and YFSETQ. The V end lost 1 base, the J end lost 5 bases, and 7 bases lay between the germline ends. CDR3 length equals 13 residues. CDR3 DNA sequence: TGCGCCAGCAGCTTGTCAGTTGATCAGCCCCAGCATTTT. Translated, it gives CASSLSVDQPQHF.

This sequence joins TRBV4-2 and TRBJ2-5, with D possibly TRBD1 on 6 matching bases. Germline V gene data show CDR1 as LGHNA and CDR2 as YNFKEQ. V shed 1 base and J shed 2 bases, with 14 bases lying between them. This CDR3 has 16 residues. CDR3 loop: CASSQGGRGPQETQYF. The CDR3 region has the DNA TGTGCCAGCAGCCAAGGAGGCAGGGGACCTCAAGAGACCCAGTACTTC.

The chain uses TRBV10-3 and TRBJ2-7; 7 nucleotides align to TRBD1. The CDR3 is 14 amino acids. The germline V gene has CDR1 ENHRY and CDR2 SYGVKD. J was trimmed by 3 bases and V by 4 bases; bases with no gene match: 6. The CDR3 spells CAISAGQGDYEQYF. The DNA of the CDR3 is TGTGCCATCAGTGCGGGTCAGGGGGACTACGAGCAGTACTTC.

V gene TRBV2 combines with J gene TRBJ2-6, with TRBD1 identical over 9 bases. Germline-derived CDR1 and CDR2 are SNHLY and FYNNEI. The CDR3 contains 17 residues. The V gene end was trimmed by 8 bases and the J gene end by 1 base; junction bases not matched to a gene: 9. The CDR3 region is CASLPGTGISGANVLTF. The CDR3 DNA reads as TGTGCCAGCTTACCCGGGACAGGGATTTCTGGGGCCAACGTCCTGACTTTC.

This chain links TRBV5-1 with TRBJ2-5, with D perhaps TRBD1 (6 bases). The CDR3 sequence is 15 residues long. CDR1 and CDR2 (germline): SGHRS, YFSETQ. Trimming cost V 4 bases and J 0 bases, with 13 bases left between them. The DNA of the CDR3 is TGCGCCAGCAGCGGGGCAGGGGAGTACCAAGAGACCCAGTACTTC. Its protein is CASSGAGEYQETQYF.

V and J are TRBV4-1 and TRBJ1-5, with D tentatively TRBD1 (5 bases). Germline CDR1 and CDR2: MGHRA and YSYEKL. V shed 5 bases and J shed 6 bases, with 11 bases lying between them. The CDR3 totals 13 residues. The CDR3 coding sequence is TGCGCCAGCAGCTCAACAGGATCTCAGCCCCAGCATTTT. Its protein product is CASSSTGSQPQHF.

This clone was counted between two and nine times. The chain combines TRBV5-1 with TRBJ2-3; 11 nucleotides align to TRBD2. The V and J ends lost 0 bases and 6 bases, in that order; junction bases with no gene match: 12. The CDR3 is 18 amino acids. Germline loops: CDR1 SGHRS, CDR2 YFSETQ. CDR3 sequence reads: CASSLDGTSGLEGDTQYF. In nucleotides, the CDR3 is TGCGCCAGCAGCTTGGACGGGACTAGCGGACTGGAAGGGGATACGCAGTATTTT.

Only one count was recorded for this clone. In DNA, the CDR3 is TGTGCCAGCAGCCTCGGGACAGGGGGTCAGCCCCAGCATTTT. Protein product: CASSLGTGGQPQHF. This chain joins TRBV3-1 (or the pseudogene TRBV3-2) and TRBJ1-5, with 11 bases that match TRBD1. The germline V gene has CDR1 LGHDT and CDR2 YNNKEL (reference sequence). The CDR3 length is 14 residues. V lost 4 bases to trimming and J lost 6 bases; unmatched junction nucleotides: 2.

The chain employs TRBV7-8 and TRBJ1-6; no clear D gene. The CDR3 loop spans 13 amino acids. V dropped 5 bases and J dropped 7 bases, with 9 bases sitting between them. Germline V CDR1 and CDR2: SGHVS, FQNEAQ. CDR3 sequence: CASSEEVNSPLHF. CDR3 nucleotide sequence: TGTGCCAGCAGCGAGGAGGTAAATTCACCCCTCCACTTT.

V gene TRBV24-1 combines with J gene TRBJ1-1; TRBD1 matches at 8 bases. The CDR3 totals 17 residues. Germline V gives CDR1 KGHDR, CDR2 SFDVKD. J was trimmed by 1 base and V by 5 bases; bases with no gene match: 11. CDR3: CATSGFSQGQENTEAFF. CDR3 DNA sequence: TGTGCCACCAGTGGTTTTTCTCAGGGACAGGAGAACACTGAAGCTTTCTTT.

This chain links TRBV30 with TRBJ1-4; the D gene is possibly TRBD1 (6 bases). The CDR3 covers 17 residues. Germline V lookup: CDR1 GTSNPN, CDR2 SVGIG (reference sequence). The CDR3 spells CASLGRLETGYNEKLFF. Written as DNA, the CDR3 is TGTGCTTCTTTGGGCCGCCTGGAGACAGGATATAATGAAAAACTGTTTTTT. Drawing the rest from reference TRBV30 and TRBJ1-4, the complete variable domain is SQTIHQWPATLVQPVGSPLSLECTVEGTSNPNLYWYRQAAGRGLQLLFYSVGIGQISSEVPQNLSASRPQDRQFILSSKKLLLSDSGFYLCASLGRLETGYNEKLFFGSGTQLSVL.

V gene TRBV3-1 (or the pseudogene TRBV3-2) combines with J gene TRBJ2-1, with 8 bases fitting TRBD1. The germline V gene has CDR1 LGHDT and CDR2 YNNKEL (reference sequence). The CDR3 extends over 15 amino acids. The junction had 7 bases not matched to a gene; V was cut back by 4 bases and J by 5 bases. In DNA form, the CDR3 reads TGTGCCAGCAGCCGGCGGACAGGGTTGAACAATGAGCAGTTCTTC. It codes for CASSRRTGLNNEQFF.

This chain links TRBV3-1 (or the pseudogene TRBV3-2) with TRBJ1-2, with TRBD1 as a possible D gene (6 bases). CDR3 length equals 17 residues. Trimming shortened V by 4 bases and J by 1 base, and 19 bases separated the two germline ends. Germline V gene sequence: CDR1 LGHDT, CDR2 YNNKEL (reference sequence). For the CDR3, the DNA is TGTGCCAGCAGCCCGAACGGACAGTCAAGGTTTAACTATGGCTACACCTTC. This codes for CASSPNGQSRFNYGYTF.

The chain employs TRBV19 and TRBJ1-3, with D uncertain. V lost 4 bases to trimming and J lost 1 base, with 8 bases between them. CDR3 length equals 14 residues. The germline V gene encodes CDR1 LNHDA and CDR2 SQIVND (reference sequence). The CDR3 DNA reads TGTGCCAGTAGTACTGAGGGATCTGGAAACACCATATATTTT. This codes for CASSTEGSGNTIYF.

Concerning this clone itself: In the same sample, other DNA sequences code for this CDR3. The chain carries TRBV27 and TRBJ2-7, with a weak D call TRBD2 (6 bases). The CDR3 sequence is 12 residues long. Germline lookup yields CDR1 MNHEY and CDR2 SMNVEV (reference sequence). The V end lost 2 bases, the J end lost 6 bases, and 8 bases lay between the germline ends. The CDR3 region is CASSLGGSEQYF. The CDR3 bases are TGTGCCAGCAGTTTAGGAGGGTCCGAGCAGTACTTC.